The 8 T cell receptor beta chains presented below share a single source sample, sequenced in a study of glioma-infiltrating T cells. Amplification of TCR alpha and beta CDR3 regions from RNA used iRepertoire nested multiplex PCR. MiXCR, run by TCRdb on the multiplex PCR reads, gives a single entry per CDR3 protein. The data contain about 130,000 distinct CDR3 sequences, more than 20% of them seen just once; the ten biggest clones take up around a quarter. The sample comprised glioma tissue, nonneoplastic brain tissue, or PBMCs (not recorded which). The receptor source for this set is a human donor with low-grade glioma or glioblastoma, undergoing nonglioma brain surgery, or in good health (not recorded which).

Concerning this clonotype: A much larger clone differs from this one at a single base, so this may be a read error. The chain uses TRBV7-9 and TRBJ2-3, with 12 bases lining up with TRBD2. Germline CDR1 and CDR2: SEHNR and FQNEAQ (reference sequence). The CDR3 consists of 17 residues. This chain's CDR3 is CASGLERTSGDTDTQYF. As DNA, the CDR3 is TGTGCCAGCGGCTTAGAACGGACTAGCGGGGACACAGATACGCAGTATTTT.

In nucleotides, the CDR3 is TGTGCCAGCAGCTACGGGGGCGGGACCCCCTACAATGAGCAGTTCTTC. It yields the protein CASSYGGGTPYNEQFF. The J gene is TRBJ2-1, the V gene TRBV12-3 or TRBV12-4; either TRBD1 or TRBD2 may fit D (6 bases each). Trimming pared 6 bases from V and 2 bases from J, leaving 17 bases between. The CDR3 contains 16 residues.

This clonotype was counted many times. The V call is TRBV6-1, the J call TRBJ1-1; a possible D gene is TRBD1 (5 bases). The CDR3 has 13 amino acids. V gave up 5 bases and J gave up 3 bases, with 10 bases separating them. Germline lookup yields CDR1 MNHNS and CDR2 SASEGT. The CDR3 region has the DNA TGTGCCAGCAGTCGGGGCATCGACACTGAAGCTTTCTTT. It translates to CASSRGIDTEAFF.

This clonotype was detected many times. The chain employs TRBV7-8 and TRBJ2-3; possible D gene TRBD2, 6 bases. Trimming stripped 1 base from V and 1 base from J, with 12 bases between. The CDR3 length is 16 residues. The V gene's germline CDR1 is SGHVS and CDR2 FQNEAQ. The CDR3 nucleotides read TGTGCCAGCAGCTTAGGGGGGGTGATGGGCACAGATACGCAGTATTTT. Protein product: CASSLGGVMGTDTQYF.

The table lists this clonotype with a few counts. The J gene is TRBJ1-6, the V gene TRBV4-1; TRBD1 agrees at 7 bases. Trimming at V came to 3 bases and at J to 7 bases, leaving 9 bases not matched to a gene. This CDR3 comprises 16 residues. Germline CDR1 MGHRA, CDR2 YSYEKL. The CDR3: CASSQAARQGNSPLHF. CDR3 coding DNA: TGCGCCAGCAGCCAGGCGGCGCGACAGGGAAATTCACCCCTCCACTTT.

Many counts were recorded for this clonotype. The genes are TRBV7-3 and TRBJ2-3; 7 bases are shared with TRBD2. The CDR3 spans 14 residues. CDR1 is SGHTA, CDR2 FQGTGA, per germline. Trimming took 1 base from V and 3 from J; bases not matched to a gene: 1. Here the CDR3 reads CASSLMGLTDTQYF. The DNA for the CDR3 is TGTGCCAGCAGCTTAATGGGACTAACAGATACGCAGTATTTT.

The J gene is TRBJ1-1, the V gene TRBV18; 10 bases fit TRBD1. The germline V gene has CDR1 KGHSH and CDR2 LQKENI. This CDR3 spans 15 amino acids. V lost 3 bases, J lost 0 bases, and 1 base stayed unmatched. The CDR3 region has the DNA TGTGCCAGCTCACCGACAGGGGGCCTGAACACTGAAGCTTTCTTT. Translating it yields CASSPTGGLNTEAFF.

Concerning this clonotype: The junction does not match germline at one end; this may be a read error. Written as DNA, the CDR3 is TGCGCCTCCGGGGGGTACACAAATACGCAGTATTTT. As protein: CASGGYTNTQYF. V and J are TRBV7-2 and TRBJ2-3; 7 bases are a match to TRBD2. The CDR3 is 12 residues long. Germline loops: CDR1 SGHTA, CDR2 FQGNSA.